The T cell receptor (beta chain) under discussion was sequenced for a study of T cells in Graves' hyperthyroidism and ophthalmopathy. Notes on the study in general: The authors' 13 V-J model separated ophthalmopathy from stable hyperthyroidism.

The investigators amplified TCR beta CDR3 regions from RNA transcripts. In the first-round RT-PCR of the TCR CDR3, the HTBI primer set was used. TCRdb re-called the multiplex PCR reads with MiXCR, one entry per CDR3 protein. This table holds 550,000 to 800,000 distinct CDR3 sequences, about 18% found once. Many counts were recorded for this clonotype. Its target is unknown. The source is a man between 50 and 59 years old with Graves' hyperthyroidism. Sequenced material: blood.

For the CDR3, the DNA is TGTGCCTGGAGTGGAGATAGTATGGCAGATACGCAGTATTTT. Translated, it gives CAWSGDSMADTQYF. The rearrangement uses TRBV30 and TRBJ2-3; D not resolved. Germline CDR1 is GTSNPN and CDR2 is SVGIG (reference sequence). The ends were cut back, 1 base at V and 4 bases at J, with 12 bases in the middle. The CDR3 sequence is 14 residues long.